The 27 T cell receptor beta chains below were found in one sample sequenced in a study of CD8+CD57+ T cells in acquired aplastic anemia. Before being chosen for sequencing, patients had shown CD8+CD57+ cell expansion by flow cytometry. The TCR beta profiling, which covered VDJ combination and CDR3 sequence, was carried out using genomic DNA as the template. TCRdb fed the reads into MiXCR, producing one record per CDR3 protein. This table has about half a million distinct CDR3 sequences, 25% to 40% appearing once. Material for sequencing was sorted CD4+, CD8+, or CD8+CD57+ T cells (not recorded which) from PBMCs. The receptors come from a human donor with aplastic anemia.

This clonotype was observed at least ten times. The chain recombines TRBV12-3 or TRBV12-4 with TRBJ2-7; D gene uncertain. The V end lost 7 bases, the J end lost 2 bases, and 15 bases lay between the germline ends. The CDR3 runs to 14 residues. In DNA, the CDR3 is TGTGCCAGCAACGGGCCCCTGAACGCCTACGAGCAGTACTTC. It yields the protein CASNGPLNAYEQYF.

This clonotype was counted between two and nine times. A junction boundary mismatches the germline segment, possibly from a read error. This sequence joins TRBV25-1 and TRBJ1-6; possible D gene TRBD1, 6 bases. The CDR3 sequence is 15 residues long. Germline-derived CDR1 and CDR2 are MGHDK and SYGVNS. The CDR3 DNA reads as TGTGTCAGCAGTGAAAGGGGGAACTATAATTCACCCCTCCACTTT. This translates into CVSSERGNYNSPLHF.

As regards this clonotype: This clone may be a read error of a much larger clone one base away. It is likely a read error, because the conserved phenylalanine at the end of the CDR3 is missing. The V and J genes are TRBV20-1 and TRBJ1-6; perhaps TRBD1 as D (5 bases). Germline assignment: CDR1 DFQATT and CDR2 SNEGSKA (reference sequence). This CDR3 spans 15 amino acids. V lost 2 bases to trimming and J lost 1 base, with 9 bases between them. The CDR3 DNA reads TGCAGTGCTAGACAGGGAGGATCCTATAATTCACCCCTCCACCTT. Protein sequence: CSARQGGSYNSPLHL.

The table lists this clonotype with a few counts. V gene TRBV14 combines with J gene TRBJ1-6; no clear D. The CDR3 contains 18 residues. Trimming left V 0 bases short and J 8 bases short, with 20 bases between. Germline CDR1 is SGHDN and CDR2 is FVKESK. This CDR3 is CASSQDRRWRASDSPLHF. The CDR3, as DNA: TGTGCCAGCAGCCAAGATCGAAGGTGGAGGGCTTCGGATTCACCCCTCCACTTT.

This clonotype was recorded many times. The chain links TRBV19 to TRBJ1-5; 9 bases align to TRBD1. V lost 5 bases to trimming and J lost 1 base; unmatched junction nucleotides: 6. In germline, CDR1 is LNHDA, CDR2 SQIVND (reference sequence). The CDR3 is 16 amino acids. The CDR3 spells CASSSPTGGSNQPQHF. DNA of the CDR3: TGTGCCAGTAGTTCCCCGACAGGGGGAAGCAATCAGCCCCAGCATTTT.

Note on this clonotype: This clone may be a read error of a much larger clone one base away. The chain employs TRBV10-3 and TRBJ2-5; no firm D call. The CDR3 runs 11 residues. The ends were cut back, 6 bases at V and 4 bases at J, with 6 bases in the middle. The germline V gene encodes CDR1 ENHRY and CDR2 SYGVKD. The CDR3 bases are TGTGCCATCAGCACCGCAGAGACCCAGTACTTC. Translating gives CAISTAETQYF.

This clonotype was picked up a small number of times. The J gene is TRBJ1-2, the V gene TRBV30, with D uncertain. The CDR3 runs 11 residues. Germline V gene lookup returns CDR1 GTSNPN and CDR2 SVGIG (reference sequence). With 3 bases removed from V and 6 bases from J, the gap between germline ends came to 8 bases. The CDR3 loop is CAWSRGNGYTF. The CDR3 nucleotides are TGTGCCTGGAGCCGAGGGAATGGCTACACCTTC.

This clonotype was counted many times. The chain has TRBV10-3 and TRBJ2-7; TRBD1 agrees at 10 bases. Losses at the gene ends were 9 bases for V and 1 base for J; bases not matched to a gene: 3. Germline V gene data show CDR1 as ENHRY and CDR2 as SYGVKD. The CDR3 runs to 13 residues. The CDR3 here is CAIRDRGSYEQYF. The CDR3 nucleotides read TGTGCCATTCGGGACAGGGGTTCCTACGAGCAGTACTTC.

The rearrangement joins TRBV11-1 to TRBJ2-5; the D is unclear. V lost 0 bases to trimming and J lost 2 bases, with 10 bases between them. Germline V lookup: CDR1 SGHAT, CDR2 FQDESV (reference sequence). This CDR3 region has 15 residues. CDR3 sequence reads: CASSLAPETQETQYF. CDR3 nucleotide sequence: TGTGCCAGCAGCTTAGCCCCGGAGACACAAGAGACCCAGTACTTC.

Many counts were recorded for this clonotype. This chain links TRBV19 with TRBJ2-1; TRBD2 is a possible D gene (6 bases). The V gene lost 4 bases and the J gene lost 1 base, with 11 bases spanning the gap. The germline V gene has CDR1 LNHDA and CDR2 SQIVND (reference sequence). CDR3 size: 15 residues. In DNA, the CDR3 is TGTGCCAGTAGTAAAGGCGGGGAATCCTACAATGAGCAGTTCTTC. Amino acids: CASSKGGESYNEQFF.

The V gene is TRBV7-3, the J gene TRBJ2-1; TRBD1 aligns across 7 bases. Germline V gene lookup returns CDR1 SGHTA and CDR2 FQGTGA. The J segment lost 5 bases and the V segment lost 3 bases, leaving 1 base of the junction unmatched. The CDR3 loop spans 13 amino acids. As DNA, the CDR3 is TGTGCCAGCAGCTTTGACAGGGACAATGAGCAGTTCTTC. As protein: CASSFDRDNEQFF.

This clonotype has at least ten counts. The chain uses TRBV19 and TRBJ1-1, with unresolved D. CDR3 size: 13 residues. The germline gives CDR1 LNHDA, CDR2 SQIVND (reference sequence). Trimming shortened V by 0 bases and J by 3 bases, and 5 bases separated the two germline ends. The CDR3: CASSIDRDTEAFF. The CDR3 DNA follows: TGTGCCAGTAGTATAGATCGGGACACTGAAGCTTTCTTT.

This clonotype was seen once. This rearrangement joins TRBV10-3 to TRBJ2-1; no clear D. Trimming stripped 0 bases from V and 0 bases from J, with 6 bases between. CDR1 is ENHRY and CDR2 is SYGVKD in the germline V gene. The CDR3 consists of 15 residues. The CDR3 DNA reads as TGTGCCATCAGTGAGTCTCTTAGCTCCTACAATGAGCAGTTCTTC. It is translated as CAISESLSSYNEQFF.

This clonotype has just a few counts. The rearrangement links TRBV6-1 to TRBJ1-2, with 7 bases matching TRBD1. Germline CDR1 is MNHNS and CDR2 is SASEGT. J gave up 4 bases and V 4 bases, and 9 bases lay outside the gene matches. The CDR3 is 15 amino acids. This CDR3 is CASSVQGHSIYGYTF. CDR3 in DNA: TGTGCCAGCAGTGTACAGGGGCACTCAATCTATGGCTACACCTTC.

This clonotype was seen a single time. The V gene is TRBV19, the J gene TRBJ2-5, with 12 bases aligning to TRBD2. The V segment lost 9 bases and the J segment 5 bases; nucleotides outside the gene matches: 13. CDR1 LNHDA and CDR2 SQIVND come from the germline V gene (reference sequence). This CDR3 has 16 amino acids. The CDR3 protein is CASSLLTSGRFETQYF. The CDR3, as DNA: TGTGCCAGCAGTTTATTAACTAGCGGGAGGTTTGAGACCCAGTACTTC.

The V gene is TRBV15, the J gene TRBJ1-2; possibly TRBD1 for D (6 bases). V gave up 6 bases and J gave up 2 bases, with 16 bases separating them. This CDR3 is built from 15 residues. Germline V gene data show CDR1 as LNHNV and CDR2 as YYDKDF (reference sequence). The chain's CDR3 is CATRSGGAGNYGYTF. For the CDR3, the DNA is TGTGCCACCAGAAGCGGGGGCGCGGGAAACTATGGCTACACCTTC.

Ten or more counts support this clonotype. V gene TRBV20-1 combines with J gene TRBJ1-2; D is unresolved. The germline V gene has CDR1 DFQATT and CDR2 SNEGSKA (reference sequence). Trimming stripped 3 bases from V and 4 bases from J, with 9 bases between. The CDR3 runs 12 residues. The CDR3 region is CSASPDGYGYTF. The CDR3 nucleotides are TGCAGTGCTAGCCCGGACGGCTATGGCTACACCTTC.

V usage is TRBV5-1 and J usage is TRBJ1-5; D assignment may be TRBD1 or TRBD2 (5 bases each). The J call may be incorrect, as the DNA end agrees better with TRBJ2-3. The CDR3 has 16 residues. The germline V gene has CDR1 SGHRS and CDR2 YFSETQ. CDR3 region: CASSYTRGSGTDTQYF. CDR3 nucleotides: TGCGCCAGCAGCTACACCCGGGGCAGTGGCACAGATACGCAGTATTTT.

This clonotype occurred a few times. This sequence joins TRBV9 and TRBJ1-1; D might be TRBD1 (6 bases). V was shortened by 3 bases and J by 3 bases, with 12 bases between the two germline ends. The V gene's germline CDR1 is SGDLS and CDR2 YYNGEE. CDR3 length: 14 amino acids. The CDR3 sequence: CASSALRTDTEAFF. The CDR3, as DNA: TGTGCCAGCAGCGCCTTAAGGACAGACACTGAAGCTTTCTTT.

This clonotype was seen many times. This chain links TRBV24-1 with TRBJ2-3; maybe TRBD2 (7 bases). Trimming took 1 base from V and 6 from J, leaving 13 bases between them. The CDR3 contains 15 residues. Germline V CDR1 and CDR2: KGHDR, SFDVKD. CDR3 protein: CATSDFEGGGDTQYF. Written as DNA, the CDR3 is TGTGCCACCAGTGATTTTGAAGGGGGAGGGGATACGCAGTATTTT.

The genes are TRBV10-3 and TRBJ2-1, with 11 bases that match TRBD2. Unmatched junction bases numbered 18, after V lost 8 bases and J lost 3 bases. This CDR3 contains 19 residues. Germline values: CDR1 ENHRY, CDR2 SYGVKD. CDR3 amino acids: CAIRGGDGSGGAVYNEQFF. The CDR3 DNA is TGTGCCATCCGGGGAGGGGATGGTAGCGGGGGGGCCGTCTACAATGAGCAGTTCTTC.

On this clonotype: A junction end diverges from the germline sequence, so it may reflect a read error. The rearrangement uses TRBV7-2 and TRBJ2-1; D ambiguous. Germline V gene lookup returns CDR1 SGHTA and CDR2 FQGNSA. The CDR3 spans 14 residues. CDR3 DNA: TGTGCCAGCAGCTTAGGGCAGTACTACAATGAGCAGTCCTTC. This codes for CASSLGQYYNEQSF.

This clonotype was counted a few times. CDR3 sequence (DNA): TGTGCCAGTAGTATGGTTGTCGACAGGATGAACACTGAAGCTTTCTTT. Protein product: CASSMVVDRMNTEAFF. The chain carries TRBV19 and TRBJ1-1; perhaps TRBD1 as D (6 bases). Germline-derived CDR1 and CDR2 are LNHDA and SQIVND (reference sequence). The CDR3 is 16 residues long. V shed 3 bases and J shed 0 bases, with 14 bases lying between them.

This clonotype has ten or more counts. The genes are TRBV6-1 and TRBJ2-6; D may be TRBD2 (5 bases). Looked up from germline, CDR1 is MNHNS and CDR2 is SASEGT. V lost 6 bases to trimming and J lost 2 bases, with 14 bases between them. This CDR3 is built from 16 residues. The CDR3 protein is CASSRPDGTGANVLTF. CDR3 DNA sequence: TGTGCCAGCAGCCGCCCGGACGGGACTGGGGCCAACGTCCTGACTTTC.

The chain uses TRBV14 and TRBJ1-2, with a tentative D call TRBD1 (5 bases). Germline V CDR1 and CDR2: SGHDN, FVKESK. The CDR3 has 14 amino acids. Trimming left V 2 bases short and J 8 bases short, with 15 bases between. For the CDR3, the DNA is TGTGCCAGCAGCCAATCTATTCGGGGGAACGGCTACACCTTC. This codes for CASSQSIRGNGYTF.

This clonotype was counted ten times or more. The chain joins TRBV20-1 to TRBJ1-1; the D is unclear. The germline V gene has CDR1 DFQATT and CDR2 SNEGSKA (reference sequence). V lost 6 bases to trimming and J lost 0 bases, with 14 bases between them. The length of the CDR3 is 14 residues. CDR3 amino acids: CSAVMASMNTEAFF. CDR3 DNA sequence: TGCAGTGCCGTAATGGCATCCATGAACACTGAAGCTTTCTTT.

This sequence joins TRBV30 and TRBJ2-2; 10 nucleotides line up with TRBD2. Unmatched junction bases numbered 3, after V lost 6 bases and J lost 5 bases. This CDR3 is built from 13 residues. The germline gives CDR1 GTSNPN, CDR2 SVGIG (reference sequence). The CDR3 here is CACPLAGTGELFF. The DNA for the CDR3 is TGTGCCTGCCCACTAGCGGGAACCGGGGAGCTGTTTTTT.